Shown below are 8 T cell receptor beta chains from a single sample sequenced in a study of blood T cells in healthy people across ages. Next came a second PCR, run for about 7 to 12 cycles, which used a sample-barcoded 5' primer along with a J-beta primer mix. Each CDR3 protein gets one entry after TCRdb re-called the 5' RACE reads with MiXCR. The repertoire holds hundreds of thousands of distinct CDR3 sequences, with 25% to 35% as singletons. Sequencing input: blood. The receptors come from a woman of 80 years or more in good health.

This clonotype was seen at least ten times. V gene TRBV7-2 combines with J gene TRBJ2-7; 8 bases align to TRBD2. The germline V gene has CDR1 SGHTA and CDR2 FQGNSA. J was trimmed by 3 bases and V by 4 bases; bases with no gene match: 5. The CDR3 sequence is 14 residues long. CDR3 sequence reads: CASSYGLAGYEQYF. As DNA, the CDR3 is TGTGCCAGCAGCTATGGCCTAGCGGGCTACGAGCAGTACTTC.

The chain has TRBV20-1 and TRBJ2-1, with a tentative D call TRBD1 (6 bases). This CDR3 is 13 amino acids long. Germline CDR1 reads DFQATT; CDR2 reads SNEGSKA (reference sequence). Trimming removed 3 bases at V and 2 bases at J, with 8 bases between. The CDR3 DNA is TGCAGTGCTAGTAGGGGGACCTACAATGAGCAGTTCTTC. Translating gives CSASRGTYNEQFF.

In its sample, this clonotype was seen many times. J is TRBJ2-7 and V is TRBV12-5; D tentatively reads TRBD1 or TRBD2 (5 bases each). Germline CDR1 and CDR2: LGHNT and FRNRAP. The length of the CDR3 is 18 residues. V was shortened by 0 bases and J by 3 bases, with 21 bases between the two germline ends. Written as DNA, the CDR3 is TGTGCTAGTGGTTTGGTAGGGTCCGGGACGGACACAGACTACGAGCAGTACTTC. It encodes CASGLVGSGTDTDYEQYF.

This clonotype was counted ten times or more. The CDR3 loop reads CSVTRTGTGGSETQYF. Here the CDR3 DNA reads TGCAGCGTCACCCGAACCGGGACAGGGGGCTCGGAGACCCAGTACTTC. The chain combines TRBV29-1 with TRBJ2-5; 12 positions match TRBD1. This CDR3 has 16 residues. Trimming removed 6 bases from V and 5 bases from J; junction bases left unmatched: 13. Germline CDR1 reads SQVTM; CDR2 reads ANQGSEA.

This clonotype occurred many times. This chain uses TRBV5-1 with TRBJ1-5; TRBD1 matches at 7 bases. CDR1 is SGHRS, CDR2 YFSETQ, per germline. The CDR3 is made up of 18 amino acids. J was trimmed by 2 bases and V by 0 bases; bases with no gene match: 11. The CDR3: CASSLEGARVFGNQPQHF. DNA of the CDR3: TGCGCCAGCAGCTTGGAGGGGGCCAGGGTTTTTGGCAATCAGCCCCAGCATTTT.

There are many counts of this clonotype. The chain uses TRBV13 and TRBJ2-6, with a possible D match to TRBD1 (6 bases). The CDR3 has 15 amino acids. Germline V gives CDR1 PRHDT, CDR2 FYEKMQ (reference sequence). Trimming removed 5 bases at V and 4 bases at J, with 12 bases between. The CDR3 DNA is TGTGCCAGCAGCGCTGGACAGACGGGGGCCAACGTCCTGACTTTC. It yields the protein CASSAGQTGANVLTF. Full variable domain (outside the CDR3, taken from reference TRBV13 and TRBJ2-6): AAGVIQSPRHLIKEKRETATLKCYPIPRHDTVYWYQQGPGQDPQFLISFYEKMQSDKGSIPDRFSAQQFSDYHSELNMSSLELGDSALYFCASSAGQTGANVLTFGAGSRLTVL.

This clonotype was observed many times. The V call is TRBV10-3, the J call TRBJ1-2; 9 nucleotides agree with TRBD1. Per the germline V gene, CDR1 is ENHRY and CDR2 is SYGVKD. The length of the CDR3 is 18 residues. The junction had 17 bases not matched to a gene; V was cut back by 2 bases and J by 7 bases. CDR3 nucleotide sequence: TGTGCCATCAGTGAGCCAGACTTCCGGGACAGGGAATCTCGTGGCTACACCTTC. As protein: CAISEPDFRDRESRGYTF.

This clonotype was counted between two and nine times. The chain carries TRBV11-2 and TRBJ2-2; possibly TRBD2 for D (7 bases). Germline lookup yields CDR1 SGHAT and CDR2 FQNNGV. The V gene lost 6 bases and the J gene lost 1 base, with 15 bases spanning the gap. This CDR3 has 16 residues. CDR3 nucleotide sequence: TGTGCCAGCAGTGGGGGGGGGCGGAAGAACACCGGGGAGCTGTTTTTT. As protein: CASSGGGRKNTGELFF.